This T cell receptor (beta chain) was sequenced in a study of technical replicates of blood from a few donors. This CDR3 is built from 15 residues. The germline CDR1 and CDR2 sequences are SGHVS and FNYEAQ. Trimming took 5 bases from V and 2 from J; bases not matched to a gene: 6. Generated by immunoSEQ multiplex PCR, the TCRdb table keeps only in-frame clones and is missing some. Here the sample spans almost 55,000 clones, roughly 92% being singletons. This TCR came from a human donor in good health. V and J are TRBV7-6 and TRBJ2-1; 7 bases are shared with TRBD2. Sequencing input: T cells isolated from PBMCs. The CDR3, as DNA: TGTGCCAGCAGCCTCGGGGGGTCCGCCTACAATGAGCAGTTCTTC. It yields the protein CASSLGGSAYNEQFF.